This T cell receptor (beta chain) was captured in a study of tumor and adjacent non-tumor tissue in lung cancer. TCRbeta libraries were built with three rounds of nested PCR, modified from ARM-PCR. TCRdb independently ran MiXCR on the multiplex PCR reads; one entry per CDR3 protein. The sample has 70,000 to 90,000 distinct CDR3 sequences, roughly 80% seen once; the top ten hold less than 15%. RNA was extracted from bulk tissue without any cell sorting. As concerns this clonotype: Antigen: not known. It is likely a read error, because the conserved phenylalanine at the end of the CDR3 is missing.

J was trimmed by 7 bases and V by 10 bases; bases with no gene match: 8. The CDR3 is 14 amino acids. Per germline, CDR1 MNHEY and CDR2 SVGAGI. Notes on the study in general: In normal lung, the top 100 clones were significantly more dominant than in tumor.

V is TRBV6-5 and J is TRBJ1-6; 9 bases are a match to TRBD1. This sequence was found in a woman between 50 and 59 years old with non-small cell lung cancer. Sequenced input: lung tumor tissue. The CDR3 is CAIRVQGANSPLHL. The DNA for the CDR3 is TGTGCCATCAGAGTACAGGGGGCCAATTCACCCCTCCACTTG.